Listed here are 7 T cell receptor beta chains from one sample, sequenced in a study of tissue T cells after allogeneic stem cell transplantation. Clones were read by immunoSEQ multiplex PCR, and TCRdb kept only the in-frame ones, dropping some. The sample lists more than 3,000 clones, about 50% seen once, with roughly a quarter in the top ten. Time point reported: mouse harvest day 14 after allogeneic transplant. Mouse grafts combined 10^7 T-cell-depleted bone marrow cells with 10^6 splenic CD5+ T cells. Sequencing was performed on gut tissue. The source of these receptors is a female BALB/c mouse given C57BL/6 T cells with graft-versus-host disease after an allogeneic hematopoietic cell transplant.

This clone was counted between two and nine times. The gene names given are mouse names. The CDR3 goes on 1 residue after the read ends, and that part is filled in from the germline J gene. The chain recombines TRBV19 with TRBJ2-4, with D possibly matching TRBD1 (6 bases). The CDR3 has 12 residues. Between the trimmed V and J ends, which lost 7 bases and 2 bases, there was a span of 8 bases. Germline lookup yields CDR1 FNHDT and CDR2 SITEND (reference sequence). CDR3 DNA, as far as it was read: TGTGCCAGCCGGGACATTCAAAACACCTTGTAC. Translated, it gives CASRDIQNTLY. The whole CDR3 sequence is CASRDIQNTLYF.

A word on this clone: Mouse germline and gene names are used. The read terminates 1 residue ahead of where the CDR3 ends, so the germline J gene completes it. The V and J genes are TRBV26 and TRBJ2-7, with 8 bases fitting TRBD2. The CDR3 contains 14 residues. Trimming removed 2 bases from V and 4 bases from J; junction bases left unmatched: 4. CDR1 and CDR2 (germline): KGHPV, FQNQEV (reference sequence). CDR3 DNA, as far as it was read: TGTGCCAGCAGTCTGGCACTGGGGGTTTATGAACAGTAC. Translated: CASSLALGVYEQY. In full, the CDR3 is CASSLALGVYEQYF.

As concerns this clone: Mouse gene names and germline throughout. The sequence runs out 1 residue before the end of the CDR3; the remainder is reconstructed from the germline J gene. The rearrangement joins TRBV12-2 to TRBJ1-3; TRBD1 might be the D (6 bases). CDR3 size: 13 residues. Trimming took 3 bases from V and 2 from J, leaving 7 bases between them. Germline-derived CDR1 and CDR2 are SGHLS and HYDKME. The sequenced part of the CDR3 DNA is TGTGCCAGCTCTTGGGACACTGGAAATACGCTCTAT. Translation: CASSWDTGNTLY. The whole CDR3 sequence is CASSWDTGNTLYF.

Only one count was recorded for this clone. Gene names are the mouse ones. The CDR3 DNA, read in part, is TGTGCCAGCAGCTTAGTTGGTGCAGAAACGCTGTAT. Amino acids: CASSLVGAETLY. The whole CDR3 sequence reads CASSLVGAETLYF. V and J are TRBV3 and TRBJ2-3; D unresolved. The observed sequence ends 1 residue before the CDR3 terminus, with the missing tail filled in from the germline J gene. The CDR3 covers 13 residues. Trimming took 1 base from V and 1 from J, leaving 3 bases between them. Germline-derived CDR1 and CDR2 are SNHLY and FYNGKV (reference sequence).

This clone has just a few counts. All gene names here are mouse names. The DNA ends 1 residue before the CDR3 does, and the rest of the CDR3 is filled in from the germline J gene. The chain joins TRBV19 to TRBJ2-7; D gene uncertain. The CDR3 spans 11 residues. Germline loops: CDR1 FNHDT, CDR2 SITEND (reference sequence). The V end was cut by 4 bases, the J end by 3 bases, with 5 bases between. CDR3 protein: CASSEYYEQYF. CDR3 DNA (partial): TGTGCCAGCAGTGAATACTATGAACAGTAC.

This clone was observed a few times. Gene names are the mouse ones. The read comes to an end 1 residue before the CDR3 does, leaving the germline J gene to fill in the end. V usage is TRBV12-2 and J usage is TRBJ2-7; 9 bases are shared with TRBD1. Germline V gives CDR1 SGHLS, CDR2 HYDKME. This CDR3 is 13 amino acids long. Losses at the gene ends were 4 bases for V and 4 bases for J; bases not matched to a gene: 4. The covered CDR3 bases are TGTGCCAGCTCCCGGGACAGGGTGTATGAACAGTAC. Its protein product is CASSRDRVYEQY. The whole CDR3 protein is CASSRDRVYEQYF.

This clone is labeled as medium-sized. Each gene name is a mouse one. The read falls 1 residue short of the CDR3 end, and the missing part is taken from the germline J gene. The chain recombines TRBV16 with TRBJ1-1; no clear D. CDR1 is SGHSA and CDR2 is FRNQAP in the germline V gene. The CDR3 totals 13 residues. V lost 0 bases and J 0 bases, leaving 2 bases between the germline ends. CDR3 residues: CASSLEQNTEVFF. The sequenced CDR3 bases are TGTGCAAGCAGCTTAGAACAGAACACAGAAGTCTTC.